This T cell receptor (beta chain) was captured in a study of human T cells and chemical hapten exposure. As for the study in general: Patients were given diphenylcyclopropenone on the scalp weekly across the approximately 26-week study.

CDR1 SGHTA and CDR2 FQGNSA come from the germline V gene. The ends were cut back, 1 base at V and 7 bases at J, with 13 bases in the middle. This CDR3 region has 14 residues. Unique molecular identifiers were attached to individual cDNA molecules during library preparation. TCRdb redid the calling of the RACE reads with MiXCR, one entry per CDR3 protein. Of tens of thousands of distinct CDR3 sequences listed, more than 8% are singletons. This sample's time point: patch test 1, 2 weeks after DPC sensitization. Documented treatment: therapeutic diphenylcyclopropenone sensitization with weekly scalp DPC. The study enrolled 18 to 70-year-old alopecia patients suitable for DPC.

The sequencing here drew on whole blood, taken in connection with sensitization to the hapten diphenylcyclopropenone (DPC). The TCR was taken from a woman aged 40 to 50 with alopecia areata. Some clones in this sample may be carry-over from other donors' samples. This rearrangement joins TRBV7-2 to TRBJ1-2, with D unclear. In nucleotides, the CDR3 is TGTGCCAGCAGCTTAGAAACAGACCTCCTTGGCTACACCTTC. This sequence encodes CASSLETDLLGYTF.